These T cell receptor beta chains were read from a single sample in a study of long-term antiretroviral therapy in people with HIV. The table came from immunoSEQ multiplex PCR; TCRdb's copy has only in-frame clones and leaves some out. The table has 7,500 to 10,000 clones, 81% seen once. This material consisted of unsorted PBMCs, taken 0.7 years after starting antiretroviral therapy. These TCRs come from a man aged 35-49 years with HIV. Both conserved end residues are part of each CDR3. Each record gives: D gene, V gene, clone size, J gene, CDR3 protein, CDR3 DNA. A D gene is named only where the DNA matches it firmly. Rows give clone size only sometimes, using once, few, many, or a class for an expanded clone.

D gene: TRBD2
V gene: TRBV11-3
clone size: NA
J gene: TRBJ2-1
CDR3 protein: CASSLAGDEQFF
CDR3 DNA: TGTGCCAGCAGCTTGGCGGGAGATGAGCAGTTCTTC

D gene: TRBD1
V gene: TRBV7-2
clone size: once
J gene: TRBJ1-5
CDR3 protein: CASSLGTGVQPQHF
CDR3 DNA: TGTGCCAGCAGCTTAGGTACAGGGGTTCAGCCCCAGCATTTT

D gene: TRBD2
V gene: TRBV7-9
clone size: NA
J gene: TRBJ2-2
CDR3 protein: CASSHPRREVTGELFF
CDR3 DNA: TGTGCCAGCTCACACCCACGGCGGGAGGTCACCGGGGAGCTGTTTTTT

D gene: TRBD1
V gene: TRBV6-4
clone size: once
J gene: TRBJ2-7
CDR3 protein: CASERLQAGTEVSSYEQYF
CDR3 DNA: TGTGCCAGCGAAAGACTACAGGCCGGGACAGAAGTTTCCTCCTACGAGCAGTACTTC

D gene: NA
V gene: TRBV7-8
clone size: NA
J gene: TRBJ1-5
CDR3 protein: CASSYGPRGGQPQHF
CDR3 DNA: TGTGCCAGCAGCTACGGGCCAAGGGGCGGGCAGCCCCAGCATTTT

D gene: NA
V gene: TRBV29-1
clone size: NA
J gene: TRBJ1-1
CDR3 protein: CSVELQAEAFF
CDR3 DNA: TGCAGCGTTGAACTGCAGGCTGAAGCTTTCTTT

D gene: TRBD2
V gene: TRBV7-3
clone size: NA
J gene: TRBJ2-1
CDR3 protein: CASSLYPIAGEGGQFF
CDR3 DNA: TGTGCCAGCAGCCTATACCCCATAGCGGGAGAAGGGGGGCAGTTCTTC

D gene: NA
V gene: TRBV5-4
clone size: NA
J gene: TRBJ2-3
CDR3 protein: CASSFSVSSFDTQYF
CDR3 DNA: TGTGCCAGCAGCTTTAGTGTCAGTTCCTTCGATACGCAGTATTTT

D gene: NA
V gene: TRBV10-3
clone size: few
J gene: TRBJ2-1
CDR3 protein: CASTASSYNEQFF
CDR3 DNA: TGTGCCAGTACGGCTAGCTCCTACAATGAGCAGTTCTTC

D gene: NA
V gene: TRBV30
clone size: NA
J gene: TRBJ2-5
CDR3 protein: CACPGGYGQETQYF
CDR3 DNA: TGTGCCTGCCCGGGGGGCTACGGCCAAGAGACCCAGTACTTC

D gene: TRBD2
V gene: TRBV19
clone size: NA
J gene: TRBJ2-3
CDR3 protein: CASTEELAGGRNTQYF
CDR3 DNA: TGTGCCAGTACCGAAGAACTAGCGGGAGGGCGAAATACGCAGTATTTT

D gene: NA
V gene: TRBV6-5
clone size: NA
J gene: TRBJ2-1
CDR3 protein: CASHGGNEQFF
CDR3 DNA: TGTGCCTCACATGGGGGGAATGAGCAGTTCTTC

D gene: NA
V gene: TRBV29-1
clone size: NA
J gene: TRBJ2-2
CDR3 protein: CSVANTGELFF
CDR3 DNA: TGCAGCGTTGCGAACACCGGGGAGCTGTTTTTT

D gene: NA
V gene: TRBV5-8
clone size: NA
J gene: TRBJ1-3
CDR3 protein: CASSLVLGSSGNTIYF
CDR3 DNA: TGTGCCAGCAGCTTGGTTTTGGGGAGCTCTGGAAACACCATATATTTT